The present T cell receptor beta chain was sequenced within a study of cytomegalovirus exposure and HLA in healthy donors. Study-level findings and limits: Most subjects' HLA-A and HLA-B alleles were reportedly predicted from TCR beta sequences.

The PCR made use of 60 Vbeta and 13 Jbeta primers. Only in-frame clones appear in the TCRdb table, and some are missing; sequencing was by immunoSEQ multiplex PCR. The repertoire has some 60,000 clones, over 75% of them found once; the top ten carry about 6.5%. This CDR3 is 11 amino acids long. Trimming left V 8 bases short and J 8 bases short, with 9 bases between. Germline V lookup: CDR1 SNHLY, CDR2 FYNNEI. About this clone: Its antigen is still unknown.

The origin of this receptor is a male donor in good health and CMV-seronegative. This chain links TRBV2 with TRBJ2-2, with D possibly matching TRBD1 (6 bases). Specimen: PBMCs. The DNA for the CDR3 is TGTGCCAGCGATGGGACAGGGGAGCTGTTTTTT. Its translation: CASDGTGELFF.